Below are 21 T cell receptor beta chains sequenced from a single sample in a study of shared clonotypes between healthy human individuals. TCRdb keeps only in-frame clones here, not all; method: immunoSEQ multiplex PCR. Of about 2 million clones detected, 90% to 95% appear once; the ten largest clones hold 0.1% to 0.15%. Sequencing was performed on naive CD4+ T cells sorted from blood. Subset of the sample: CD45RA+ positively selected. The receptors come from a young man in good health.

The chain recombines TRBV9 with TRBJ2-1, with 7 bases fitting TRBD1. This CDR3 contains 16 residues. V gave up 5 bases and J gave up 6 bases; unmatched junction bases: 14. Germline V gene lookup returns CDR1 SGDLS and CDR2 YYNGEE. CDR3 coding DNA: TGTGCCAGCAGTCTAAAAACAGGGGCCTCCCTCAATGAGCAGTTCTTC. This translates into CASSLKTGASLNEQFF.

The rearrangement uses TRBV13 and TRBJ2-5; possible D gene TRBD1, 6 bases. The CDR3 loop spans 14 amino acids. Trimming cost V 5 bases and J 7 bases, with 17 bases left between them. Germline V gene sequence: CDR1 PRHDT, CDR2 FYEKMQ (reference sequence). The CDR3 region is CASSTHTGLGTQYF. In DNA form, the CDR3 reads TGTGCCAGCAGCACCCATACAGGGTTAGGGACCCAGTACTTC.

The chain links TRBV4-3 to TRBJ1-3, with D uncertain. There are 17 residues in the CDR3. Germline loops: CDR1 LGHNA, CDR2 YSLEER. V was shortened by 2 bases and J by 1 base, with 15 bases between the two germline ends. CDR3 amino acids: CASSQTGEGLSGNTIYF. CDR3 nucleotides: TGCGCCAGCAGCCAAACTGGGGAGGGCCTTTCTGGAAACACCATATATTTT.

The rearrangement joins TRBV5-1 to TRBJ2-7, with D maybe TRBD2 (6 bases). Trimming removed 1 base from V and 3 bases from J, with 11 bases in between. From germline, CDR1 is SGHRS and CDR2 YFSETQ. CDR3 length equals 14 residues. CDR3 region: CASSLLWRDYEQYF. CDR3 DNA: TGCGCCAGCAGCTTGCTTTGGAGGGACTACGAGCAGTACTTC.

This chain connects TRBV19 to TRBJ2-1, with 7 bases that match TRBD2. V dropped 10 bases and J dropped 9; count of bases not matched to a gene: 6. Germline assignment: CDR1 LNHDA and CDR2 SQIVND (reference sequence). The CDR3 is 11 amino acids. Here the CDR3 reads CAITSGGEQFF. CDR3 sequence (DNA): TGTGCCATTACTTCGGGGGGTGAGCAGTTCTTC.

This clone was counted a few times. The sample contains more than one DNA sequence encoding this CDR3. The CDR3 region is CSVEDLNGYTF. CDR3 in DNA: TGCAGCGTTGAAGACCTTAATGGCTACACCTTC. V is TRBV29-1 and J is TRBJ1-2; D uncertain. In germline, CDR1 is SQVTM, CDR2 ANQGSEA. Trimming removed 0 bases from V and 6 bases from J, with 5 bases in between. The CDR3 runs 11 residues.

This chain uses TRBV5-1 with TRBJ2-5; the match to TRBD1 covers 10 bases. CDR1 SGHRS and CDR2 YFSETQ come from the germline V gene. CDR3 length: 16 amino acids. V shed 4 bases and J 2 bases; nucleotides not matched to a gene: 8. CDR3 DNA: TGCGCCAGCAGCCCGACAGGGGGCGCGAAACAAGAGACCCAGTACTTC. Translated, it gives CASSPTGGAKQETQYF.

The chain carries TRBV28 and TRBJ2-2; D is undetermined. V was shortened by 8 bases and J by 2 bases, with 12 bases between the two germline ends. The germline V gene has CDR1 MDHEN and CDR2 SYDVKM. CDR3 length: 14 residues. The CDR3 nucleotides are TGTGCCAGCTTAGGAGCTGTTAACACCGGGGAGCTGTTTTTT. As protein: CASLGAVNTGELFF.

This clone was picked up one time. This sequence joins TRBV6-5 and TRBJ1-3; D unresolved. Germline loops: CDR1 MNHEY, CDR2 SVGAGI. V was trimmed by 10 bases and J by 3 bases, leaving 19 bases between them. There are 15 residues in the CDR3. The CDR3 spells CATTILQEGGNTIYF. The CDR3 region has the DNA TGTGCCACCACCATTCTCCAGGAAGGTGGAAACACCATATATTTT.

V is TRBV10-3 and J is TRBJ2-1; 7 nucleotides align to TRBD2. V dropped 10 bases and J dropped 4; count of bases not matched to a gene: 10. CDR1 ENHRY and CDR2 SYGVKD come from the germline V gene. CDR3 size: 14 residues. For the CDR3, the DNA is TGTGCCACGACAGATACAGCGGGATACAATGAGCAGTTCTTC. Translated, it gives CATTDTAGYNEQFF.

This clone was detected many times. V and J are TRBV30 and TRBJ1-6; a weak D match, TRBD1 (5 bases). Trimming left V 4 bases short and J 6 bases short, with 19 bases between. The CDR3 totals 16 residues. From germline, CDR1 is GTSNPN and CDR2 SVGIG (reference sequence). The CDR3 DNA reads as TGTGCCTGGATCGGGGCGGGGGGACCGAGTAATTCACCCCTCCACTTT. This sequence encodes CAWIGAGGPSNSPLHF.

The chain recombines TRBV5-1 with TRBJ1-4, with D unresolved. V was cut by 2 bases and J by 0 bases, with 8 bases left in between. Germline V gene lookup returns CDR1 SGHRS and CDR2 YFSETQ. The CDR3 is 15 residues long. Here the CDR3 reads CASSFSGATNEKLFF. CDR3 bases: TGCGCCAGCAGCTTCTCTGGGGCAACTAATGAAAAACTGTTTTTT.

V usage is TRBV5-1 and J usage is TRBJ2-3; no reliable D call. Germline CDR1 and CDR2: SGHRS and YFSETQ. The CDR3 sequence is 15 residues long. Trimming took 0 bases from V and 4 from J, leaving 12 bases between them. CDR3 nucleotides: TGCGCCAGCAGCTTGGGGAACGCGGTCGCAGATACGCAGTATTTT. Protein: CASSLGNAVADTQYF. The entire variable domain, with the rest obtained from reference TRBV5-1 and TRBJ2-3, is as follows: KAGVTQTPRYLIKTRGQQVTLSCSPISGHRSVSWYQQTPGQGLQFLFEYFSETQRNKGNFPGRFSGRQFSNSRSEMNVSTLELGDSALYLCASSLGNAVADTQYFGPGTRLTVL.

The chain joins TRBV5-4 to TRBJ1-2; D not resolved. This CDR3 is built from 14 residues. CDR1 SGHNT and CDR2 YYREEE come from the germline V gene (reference sequence). V lost 5 bases to trimming and J lost 8 bases, with 19 bases between them. CDR3 sequence (DNA): TGTGCCAGCAGTTTAGGGAGCAGGCTTAGCGGCTACACCTTC. Protein sequence: CASSLGSRLSGYTF.

This sequence joins TRBV7-2 and TRBJ1-5, with a tentative D call TRBD1 (5 bases). Trimming pared 6 bases from V and 6 bases from J, leaving 18 bases between. This CDR3 has 15 amino acids. Germline V gene lookup returns CDR1 SGHTA and CDR2 FQGNSA. The CDR3 nucleotides are TGTGCCAGCAGATCCACCCCGGGGGATCGTCAGCCCCAGCATTTT. Its translation is CASRSTPGDRQPQHF. The complete variable domain, with remaining parts taken from reference TRBV7-2 and TRBJ1-5, reads GAGVSQSPSNKVTEKGKDVELRCDPISGHTALYWYRQSLGQGLEFLIYFQGNSAPDKSGLPSDRFSAERTGGSVSTLTIQRTQQEDSAVYLCASRSTPGDRQPQHFGDGTRLSIL.

The chain carries TRBV11-2 and TRBJ2-7; the match to TRBD2 covers 7 bases. The germline V gene encodes CDR1 SGHAT and CDR2 FQNNGV. With V trimmed by 2 bases and J by 4 bases, 14 bases remained unmatched. The CDR3 covers 17 residues. CDR3 DNA sequence: TGTGCCAGCAGCTTAACGGCGGGAGCAGGGTCGAGGTACGAGCAGTACTTC. Translated, it gives CASSLTAGAGSRYEQYF.

This clone occurred once. The V and J genes are TRBV19 and TRBJ1-5, with D possibly matching TRBD1 (6 bases). This CDR3 contains 15 residues. V lost 5 bases, J lost 4 bases, and 15 bases lay in between. Germline V CDR1 and CDR2: LNHDA, SQIVND (reference sequence). The DNA for the CDR3 is TGTGCCAGTAGTTCTGGGGGCGGGAATAATCAGCCCCAGCATTTT. As protein: CASSSGGGNNQPQHF.

The rearrangement joins TRBV30 to TRBJ2-3, with D perhaps given as TRBD1 or TRBD2 (5 bases each). The CDR3 sequence is 12 residues long. V was clipped by 5 bases and J by 1 base, with 7 bases between them. Germline V gene sequence: CDR1 GTSNPN, CDR2 SVGIG (reference sequence). In DNA, the CDR3 is TGTGCCTGGGGGGACCGCACAGATACGCAGTATTTT. This translates into CAWGDRTDTQYF.

The CDR3 is CASSHSIQGGQETQYF. The CDR3 coding sequence is TGTGCCAGCAGCCACTCAATACAGGGGGGACAAGAGACCCAGTACTTC. The chain combines TRBV5-4 with TRBJ2-5; TRBD1 matches at 8 bases. V lost 4 bases to trimming and J lost 2 bases; unmatched junction nucleotides: 10. The CDR3 runs to 16 residues. The germline gives CDR1 SGHNT, CDR2 YYREEE (reference sequence). Complete variable domain (other parts from reference TRBV5-4 and TRBJ2-5): ETGVTQSPTHLIKTRGQQVTLRCSSQSGHNTVSWYQQALGQGPQFIFQYYREEENGRGNFPPRFSGLQFPNYSSELNVNALELDDSALYLCASSHSIQGGQETQYFGPGTRLLVL.

The genes are TRBV6-1 and TRBJ2-5, with 7 bases fitting TRBD1. This CDR3 has 12 residues. The germline CDR1 and CDR2 sequences are MNHNS and SASEGT. The CDR3 coding sequence is TGTGCAGAGACAGGGCCTATGGAGACCCAGTACTTC. Translating gives CAETGPMETQYF.

This clone was picked up one time. V is TRBV5-1 and J is TRBJ1-2; 7 bases line up with TRBD1. This CDR3 contains 15 residues. The germline CDR1 and CDR2 sequences are SGHRS and YFSETQ. Unmatched junction bases numbered 14, after V lost 4 bases and J lost 8 bases. The CDR3 is CASSAATGTVLGYTF. CDR3 DNA sequence: TGCGCCAGCAGCGCCGCCACCGGGACAGTTTTAGGCTACACCTTC.